This is a list of T cell receptor beta chains from one sample in a study of tumor and adjacent non-tumor tissue in lung cancer. Each CDR3 protein gets one entry after TCRdb re-called the multiplex PCR reads with MiXCR. Of some 74,000 distinct CDR3 sequences in the sample, about two thirds were seen once. Material: lung tumor tissue. These receptors were collected from a woman in her forties with non-small cell lung cancer. CDR3s include the opening cysteine and the closing phenylalanine or tryptophan. The D gene is left open where the match is weak. The size of a clone is reported for some rows only, either as once, few or many, or as a class for expanded clones.

size: -
V: TRBV6-6
D: TRBD1
J: TRBJ1-4
DNA: TGTGCCAGCAGCTCCCAGTCGTTCACCGAGGCAGGGGGCGGATTGAATGAAAAACTGTTTTTT
CDR3: CASSSQSFTEAGGGLNEKLFF

size: -
V: TRBV29-1
D: -
J: TRBJ2-3
DNA: TGCAGCCTTGAAGGGGGGCCGACAGAGTGCACGAATACGCAGTATTTT
CDR3: CSLEGGPTECTNTQYF

size: few
V: TRBV5-1
D: -
J: TRBJ2-2
DNA: TGCGCCAGCAGCTTGTCCCCCGGGGCCGGGGAGCTGTTTTTT
CDR3: CASSLSPGAGELFF

size: few
V: TRBV5-1
D: TRBD2
J: TRBJ2-5
DNA: TGCGCCAGCAGCTCCTTAGCGGGGGGGCAAGAGACCCAGTACTTC
CDR3: CASSSLAGGQETQYF

size: -
V: TRBV5-4
D: -
J: TRBJ2-1
DNA: TGTGTCAGTCAAGGCGGGAAGTCCTACAATGAGCAGTTCTTC
CDR3: CVSQGGKSYNEQFF

size: once
V: TRBV6-6
D: TRBD1
J: TRBJ1-4
DNA: TGTGCCAACAGTTGGAGCAGGGGGCTTGAAAAACTGTTTTTT
CDR3: CANSWSRGLEKLFF

size: many
V: TRBV28
D: TRBD1
J: TRBJ2-3
DNA: TGTGCCAGCAGTTCGGCGGACAGGGGGCGCCCAGATACGCAGTATTTT
CDR3: CASSSADRGRPDTQYF

size: many
V: TRBV4-1
D: TRBD1
J: TRBJ2-5
DNA: TGCGCCAGCAGTCCACTGCTCGTGAGGGACAGGGATCAAGAGACCCAGTACTTC
CDR3: CASSPLLVRDRDQETQYF

size: many
V: TRBV28
D: -
J: TRBJ2-5
DNA: TGTGCCAGCAGTCCCGCGACGAGGACCCAGTACTTC
CDR3: CASSPATRTQYF

size: -
V: TRBV28
D: TRBD2
J: TRBJ2-4
DNA: TGTGCCAGCAGTTTGACTAGCGGGAGGGGGGCCAAAAACATTAAGTACTTC
CDR3: CASSLTSGRGAKNIKYF

size: -
V: TRBV25-1
D: -
J: TRBJ2-3
DNA: TGTGCCAGCAGTGACTCGGAGCAATGTACGCAGTATTTT
CDR3: CASSDSEQCTQYF

size: -
V: TRBV11-2
D: TRBD1
J: TRBJ2-6
DNA: TGTGCCAGCAGCGCAAGGACAGGGGGCTCCTCCGGGGTCAACGCCCTGACTTTC
CDR3: CASSARTGGSSGVNALTF

size: -
V: TRBV6-5
D: -
J: TRBJ2-7
DNA: TGTGCCAGAAGTTACGGGGGTTCCGGACGGTATAAGCAGTACTTC
CDR3: CARSYGGSGRYKQYF

size: -
V: TRBV29-1
D: TRBD2
J: TRBJ2-1
DNA: TGCAGCTCGACTAGCGGTTTTTCTTACAATGAGCAGCTTTTC
CDR3: CSSTSGFSYNEQLF

size: -
V: TRBV11-2
D: -
J: TRBJ1-2
DNA: TGCGTCAGCAGCTTCGGGCAGGCCGGCTACACCTTC
CDR3: CVSSFGQAGYTF

size: -
V: TRBV5-1
D: -
J: TRBJ2-1
DNA: TGCGCCAGCAGCTCTAGGGGAGACAATGAGCACTTCTTC
CDR3: CASSSRGDNEHFF

size: -
V: TRBV5-1
D: -
J: TRBJ2-5
DNA: TGCACCAGCGGAGCGGCAGTACAAGAGATCCAGTACTTT
CDR3: CTSGAAVQEIQYF

size: -
V: TRBV11-2
D: -
J: TRBJ2-7
DNA: TGTGCCAGCAGCATAGAATACCGCGACGAGCAGTACTTC
CDR3: CASSIEYRDEQYF

size: -
V: TRBV29-1
D: TRBD1
J: TRBJ2-7
DNA: TGCAGCGTTGAAGATCATGGACAGGGGATAGAGGACGAGCAATACTTC
CDR3: CSVEDHGQGIEDEQYF

size: -
V: TRBV7-3
D: TRBD2
J: TRBJ2-3
DNA: TGTGCCAGCAGCTCAGTACTAGCGGGACCCTCGGATACGCAGTATTTT
CDR3: CASSSVLAGPSDTQYF

size: once
V: TRBV11-2
D: -
J: TRBJ2-3
DNA: TGTGCCAGTAGCCGCACGGGCACGGACAGTTTGCAGTATTTT
CDR3: CASSRTGTDSLQYF

size: few
V: TRBV5-4
D: TRBD1
J: TRBJ2-1
DNA: TGTGCCAGCGGCTCCGGACAGGGATTGTTCGATGAGCAGTTCTTC
CDR3: CASGSGQGLFDEQFF

size: -
V: TRBV5-1
D: -
J: TRBJ1-6
DNA: TGCGCCAGCCAGCCCCGGGCCTCTCGGGACTCCTATAATTCACCCCTCTACTTT
CDR3: CASQPRASRDSYNSPLYF

size: few
V: TRBV20-1
D: TRBD2
J: TRBJ2-3
DNA: TGCAGTGCTAGCGGGGCCGCGGGGGGGGCGCAGTATTTT
CDR3: CSASGAAGGAQYF

size: -
V: TRBV6-1
D: -
J: TRBJ2-7
DNA: TGTGCCAACAGTGAAAAATCCCCCAGGGACTACGAGCAGTACTTC
CDR3: CANSEKSPRDYEQYF

size: -
V: TRBV28
D: TRBD2
J: TRBJ2-4
DNA: TGTGCCAATAGTCTAGCGGGTTCTGCCAAAAACATTCAGTACTTC
CDR3: CANSLAGSAKNIQYF

size: many
V: TRBV6-6
D: -
J: TRBJ2-5
DNA: TGTGCCAGCACAACAGGGGAGACCCAGTACTTC
CDR3: CASTTGETQYF

size: -
V: TRBV6-6
D: TRBD2
J: TRBJ2-2
DNA: TGTACCAGCAGTTCTTTGGCGGGGGAACCCGGGGAGCTGTTTTTT
CDR3: CTSSSLAGEPGELFF

size: once
V: TRBV11-1
D: -
J: TRBJ2-1
DNA: TGTACCAGCTGTTTAAGAGTTCCGCCGACAGGAGACAATGAGCAGTTCTTC
CDR3: CTSCLRVPPTGDNEQFF

size: -
V: TRBV6-5
D: -
J: TRBJ2-3
DNA: TGTGCCAACACCAAGGATCGAACCTCCGATACGCAGTATTTT
CDR3: CANTKDRTSDTQYF

size: -
V: TRBV11-2
D: -
J: TRBJ2-2
DNA: TGTGCCAGCAGCACCCGACAAGGATCCAACATCGGAGAGCTGTTTTTT
CDR3: CASSTRQGSNIGELFF

size: -
V: TRBV11-2
D: -
J: TRBJ2-1
DNA: TGTGCCAGCAGCATCCCCGGAGCCGTGGCTATGCAGTTCTTC
CDR3: CASSIPGAVAMQFF

size: -
V: TRBV20-1
D: -
J: TRBJ1-1
DNA: TGCAGTGCTAGAGATCCCAGTACGCCCCACACTGAAGCTTTCTTT
CDR3: CSARDPSTPHTEAFF

size: -
V: TRBV11-2
D: -
J: TRBJ1-3
DNA: TGTGCCTGCAACACGACACCTTCAATTCATTTT
CDR3: CACNTTPSIHF

size: -
V: TRBV29-1
D: TRBD2
J: TRBJ2-2
DNA: TGCAGCGCCAGACCTATCGCGGGAGTTTCAAGCGGGGAGCTGTTTTTT
CDR3: CSARPIAGVSSGELFF

size: -
V: TRBV29-1
D: -
J: TRBJ1-4
DNA: TGCAGCGTTGGATTGGGCTCACGAGGTGAAGAACTGTTTTTT
CDR3: CSVGLGSRGEELFF

size: -
V: TRBV2
D: -
J: TRBJ2-1
DNA: TGTGCCAGCAGTGGCGGGGATCAGCAGTTCTTC
CDR3: CASSGGDQQFF

size: few
V: TRBV29-1
D: -
J: TRBJ2-5
DNA: TGCAGCGTTGATCCGACTGGAGAGACTCAGTACTTC
CDR3: CSVDPTGETQYF

size: few
V: TRBV11-3
D: -
J: TRBJ2-3
DNA: TGTGCCAGCAGCTTTGGGCAGGGGACAGATACGCAGTATTTT
CDR3: CASSFGQGTDTQYF

size: -
V: TRBV5-6
D: -
J: TRBJ2-5
DNA: TGTGCCAGCAGGGTTACAGGGGAGGGGCAGACCCAGTACTTC
CDR3: CASRVTGEGQTQYF

size: many
V: TRBV5-5
D: -
J: TRBJ2-2
DNA: TGTGCCAGCAGCTTGGCCCGGGTTGCCGGGGAGCTGTTTTTT
CDR3: CASSLARVAGELFF

size: -
V: TRBV4-2
D: -
J: TRBJ1-1
DNA: TGTGCCAGCAGCCCGACAGGATGGGAAGTTTTCTTT
CDR3: CASSPTGWEVFF

size: -
V: TRBV6-5
D: -
J: TRBJ1-6
DNA: TGTGTCAGCGGCAGGATAGCCGTAAATTCACCCCTCCACTTT
CDR3: CVSGRIAVNSPLHF

size: few
V: TRBV29-1
D: -
J: TRBJ2-7
DNA: TGCAACGTTGGAAATAGCAACCACGATCAGTACTTC
CDR3: CNVGNSNHDQYF

size: few
V: TRBV11-3
D: -
J: TRBJ2-5
DNA: TGTGCCAGCAACTCCGAAGGGTTGGAGACTCAGTACTTC
CDR3: CASNSEGLETQYF

size: -
V: TRBV7-9
D: -
J: TRBJ2-7
DNA: TGTGCCAGCAGCATATCATCAGAGTACTACGAGCAGTACTTC
CDR3: CASSISSEYYEQYF

size: -
V: TRBV12-3/TRBV12-4
D: -
J: TRBJ2-4
DNA: TGTGCCAGCAGTGAGGGAGAGGCCCCCAAGAACATTCAGTACTTC
CDR3: CASSEGEAPKNIQYF

size: -
V: TRBV4-2
D: -
J: TRBJ2-1
DNA: TGTGCCAGGAGCCAAGGCCGAACCCGGAGCTCCTACAATGAGCAGTTCTTC
CDR3: CARSQGRTRSSYNEQFF

size: -
V: TRBV11-3
D: -
J: TRBJ1-6
DNA: TGTGCCAGCAACCAAGGGGAGAATTCAGGCCTCCACTTT
CDR3: CASNQGENSGLHF

size: -
V: TRBV11-2
D: -
J: TRBJ1-6
DNA: TGTGCCAGCAGTTTAGCCCCGGGGAATAACTCACCCCTCCACTTT
CDR3: CASSLAPGNNSPLHF

size: -
V: TRBV29-1
D: -
J: TRBJ2-3
DNA: TGCAACGTTGGGAGGAGAGGCACAGATACGCAGTATTTT
CDR3: CNVGRRGTDTQYF

size: -
V: TRBV4-1
D: -
J: TRBJ1-6
DNA: TGCGCCAGCAACCAAACAGGGATAAGGGGTAATTCACCCCTCCACTTT
CDR3: CASNQTGIRGNSPLHF

size: -
V: TRBV7-9
D: -
J: TRBJ2-6
DNA: TGTGCCAGCAGCTTCAGGGGACCTGGGGCCAACGTCCTGACTTTC
CDR3: CASSFRGPGANVLTF